Below, 15 T cell receptor beta chains from the same sample are listed, as sequenced in a study of OX40 agonist ivuxolimab in advanced cancers. The assay was immunoSEQ multiplex PCR, and TCRdb's table has in-frame clones only and misses some. This sample has about 35,000 clones, with nearly 75% found just once. This sample comprised CD4+ or CD8+ T cells sorted from blood, obtained in a trial of the OX40 agonist ivuxolimab. These receptors were collected from an adult with an advanced solid tumor such as melanoma, head and neck, liver or kidney cancer.

The chain carries TRBV5-4 and TRBJ1-5; D unclear. Trimming shortened V by 1 base and J by 9 bases, and 8 bases separated the two germline ends. This CDR3 region has 12 residues. CDR1 is SGHNT and CDR2 is YYREEE in the germline V gene (reference sequence). This chain's CDR3 is CASSLFPGPQHF. CDR3 DNA: TGTGCCAGCAGCTTGTTCCCGGGGCCCCAGCATTTT.

In this sample, this clone turned up many times. The chain is built from TRBV7-9 and TRBJ1-1; D unresolved. CDR1 and CDR2 from the germline V gene are SEHNR and FQNEAQ (reference sequence). The CDR3 is 14 residues long. V dropped 5 bases and J dropped 2 bases, with 12 bases sitting between them. The CDR3 region is CASSEQRFNTEAFF. The DNA for the CDR3 is TGTGCCAGCAGCGAGCAACGGTTCAACACTGAAGCTTTCTTT.

Note on this clone: Sequence at one end of the junction differs from germline and may be a read error. The CDR3 loop is CASSYGWGRGLCQPQHF. DNA of the CDR3: TGTGCCAGCAGTTACGGTTGGGGCAGGGGGCTTTGTCAGCCCCAGCATTTT. The chain uses TRBV10-3 and TRBJ1-5; 8 nucleotides match TRBD1. The CDR3 totals 17 residues. Germline assignment: CDR1 ENHRY and CDR2 SYGVKD.

V is TRBV5-1 and J is TRBJ1-1; D possibly corresponds to TRBD1 (5 bases). The ends were cut back, 5 bases at V and 0 bases at J, with 17 bases in the middle. Germline V gene data show CDR1 as SGHRS and CDR2 as YFSETQ. CDR3 length: 16 amino acids. The CDR3 is CASRHGHEGMNTEAFF. The CDR3 DNA follows: TGCGCCAGCAGGCACGGACACGAGGGGATGAACACTGAAGCTTTCTTT.

This clone was observed a few times. This sequence joins TRBV9 and TRBJ2-7; tentative D call: TRBD2 (5 bases). Between the trimmed V and J ends, which lost 0 bases and 4 bases, there was a span of 11 bases. Germline V lookup: CDR1 SGDLS, CDR2 YYNGEE. The CDR3 runs to 14 residues. The CDR3 DNA reads as TGTGCCAGCAGCGTAGCTGGAGAGGGATACGAGCAGTACTTC. Its translation is CASSVAGEGYEQYF. Combining the CDR3 with reference TRBV9 and TRBJ2-7 gives the whole variable domain DSGVTQTPKHLITATGQRVTLRCSPRSGDLSVYWYQQSLDQGLQFLIQYYNGEERAKGNILERFSAQQFPDLHSELNLSSLELGDSALYFCASSVAGEGYEQYFGPGTRLTVT.

CDR3 loop: CASSVDGRGASGYTF. Written as DNA, the CDR3 is TGTGCCAGCAGCGTAGACGGTAGGGGGGCGAGCGGCTACACCTTC. The gene calls are TRBV9 and TRBJ1-2; tentative D call: TRBD1 (6 bases). Germline V lookup: CDR1 SGDLS, CDR2 YYNGEE. This CDR3 has 15 amino acids. V was trimmed by 0 bases and J by 8 bases, leaving 17 bases between them.

The rearrangement uses TRBV18 and TRBJ1-5; unclear D gene. There are 15 residues in the CDR3. Germline V CDR1 and CDR2: KGHSH, LQKENI. Trimming removed 2 bases from V and 8 bases from J, with 16 bases in between. CDR3 nucleotides: TGTGCCAGCTCACCAAGTCCTTTCCCTGCTGAGCCCCAGCATTTT. This sequence encodes CASSPSPFPAEPQHF.

The chain uses TRBV10-3 and TRBJ1-1; D remains unclear. Germline CDR1 and CDR2: ENHRY and SYGVKD. V was shortened by 5 bases and J by 0 bases, with 7 bases between the two germline ends. The CDR3 totals 13 residues. The CDR3 spells CAISRELNTEAFF. The CDR3 bases are TGTGCCATCAGTCGGGAGTTGAACACTGAAGCTTTCTTT.

This clone was seen a single time. The chain couples TRBV28 to TRBJ2-3; the D is unclear. The CDR3 spans 15 residues. Germline V gene sequence: CDR1 MDHEN, CDR2 SYDVKM. V lost 3 bases and J lost 0, with 10 bases in between. The DNA for the CDR3 is TGTGCCAGCAGTTTTGTTGCGGCAAGCACAGATACGCAGTATTTT. It yields the protein CASSFVAASTDTQYF. Filled out from reference TRBV28 and TRBJ2-3, the complete variable domain reads DVKVTQSSRYLVKRTGEKVFLECVQDMDHENMFWYRQDPGLGLRLIYFSYDVKMKEKGDIPEGYSVSREKKERFSLILESASTNQTSMYLCASSFVAASTDTQYFGPGTRLTVL.

The chain carries TRBV5-4 and TRBJ2-3; the match to TRBD2 covers 12 bases. The CDR3 contains 16 residues. CDR1 is SGHNT, CDR2 YYREEE, per germline (reference sequence). Unmatched junction bases numbered 6, after V lost 2 bases and J lost 5 bases. Here the CDR3 DNA reads TGTGCCAGCAGCTTCAAGACTAGCGGGGGTGGAGATACGCAGTATTTT. Its protein is CASSFKTSGGGDTQYF. Using reference TRBV5-4 and TRBJ2-3 for the parts outside the CDR3, the full variable domain is ETGVTQSPTHLIKTRGQQVTLRCSSQSGHNTVSWYQQALGQGPQFIFQYYREEENGRGNFPPRFSGLQFPNYSSELNVNALELDDSALYLCASSFKTSGGGDTQYFGPGTRLTVL.

The rearrangement links TRBV7-8 to TRBJ2-1; D is undetermined. CDR3 length: 13 residues. Per germline, CDR1 SGHVS and CDR2 FQNEAQ. The V and J ends lost 5 bases and 3 bases respectively, with 8 bases between them. The CDR3 spells CASSPSSYNEQFF. The CDR3 DNA reads as TGTGCCAGCAGCCCCTCAAGCTACAATGAGCAGTTCTTC.

This chain uses TRBV4-1 with TRBJ1-1; the D is unclear. Germline V gene sequence: CDR1 MGHRA, CDR2 YSYEKL. V lost 0 bases and J 6 bases, leaving 11 bases between the germline ends. The CDR3 runs 14 residues. Here the CDR3 DNA reads TGCGCCAGCAGCCAAGAAAGTGAGCTGGCTGAAGCTTTCTTT. Translated: CASSQESELAEAFF.

There are a few counts of this clone. The CDR3 DNA reads TGCGCCAGCAGCAAGGACCGATTGGGAGATACGCAGTATTTT. Protein sequence: CASSKDRLGDTQYF. The rearrangement uses TRBV10-1 and TRBJ2-3, with D unclear. With 6 bases removed from V and 5 bases from J, the gap between germline ends came to 15 bases. This CDR3 spans 14 amino acids. Per germline, CDR1 WNHNN and CDR2 SYGVQD (reference sequence).

The CDR3 reads CASGLGRGADTQYF. CDR3 nucleotides: TGTGCTAGTGGTTTGGGACGCGGGGCAGATACGCAGTATTTT. This chain uses TRBV12-5 with TRBJ2-3; a weak D match, TRBD2 (6 bases). V lost 1 base and J lost 4, with 9 bases in between. The length of the CDR3 is 14 residues. Per germline, CDR1 LGHNT and CDR2 FRNRAP.

The J gene is TRBJ2-1, the V gene TRBV5-6; D is ambiguous. The CDR3 loop spans 14 amino acids. Germline V gene data show CDR1 as SGHDT and CDR2 as YYEEEE. The germline V and J ends were trimmed by 2 bases and 5 bases, with 11 bases remaining between them. The CDR3: CASSFPPPNNEQFF. CDR3 coding DNA: TGTGCCAGCAGCTTTCCCCCTCCCAACAATGAGCAGTTCTTC. Drawing the rest from reference TRBV5-6 and TRBJ2-1, the complete variable domain is DAGVTQSPTHLIKTRGQQVTLRCSPKSGHDTVSWYQQALGQGPQFIFQYYEEEERQRGNFPDRFSGHQFPNYSSELNVNALLLGDSALYLCASSFPPPNNEQFFGPGTRLTVL.